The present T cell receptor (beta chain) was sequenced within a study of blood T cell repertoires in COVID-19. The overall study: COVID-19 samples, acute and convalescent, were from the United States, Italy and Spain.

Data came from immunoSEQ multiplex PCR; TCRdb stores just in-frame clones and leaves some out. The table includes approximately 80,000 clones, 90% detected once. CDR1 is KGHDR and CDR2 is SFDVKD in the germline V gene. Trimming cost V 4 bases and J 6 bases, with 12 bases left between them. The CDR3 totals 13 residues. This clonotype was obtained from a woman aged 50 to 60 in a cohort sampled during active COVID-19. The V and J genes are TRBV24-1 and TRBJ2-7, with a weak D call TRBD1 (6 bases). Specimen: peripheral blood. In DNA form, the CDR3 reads TGTGCCACCAGTGAAATCACAGGGCGCGAGCAGTACTTC. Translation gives CATSEITGREQYF.